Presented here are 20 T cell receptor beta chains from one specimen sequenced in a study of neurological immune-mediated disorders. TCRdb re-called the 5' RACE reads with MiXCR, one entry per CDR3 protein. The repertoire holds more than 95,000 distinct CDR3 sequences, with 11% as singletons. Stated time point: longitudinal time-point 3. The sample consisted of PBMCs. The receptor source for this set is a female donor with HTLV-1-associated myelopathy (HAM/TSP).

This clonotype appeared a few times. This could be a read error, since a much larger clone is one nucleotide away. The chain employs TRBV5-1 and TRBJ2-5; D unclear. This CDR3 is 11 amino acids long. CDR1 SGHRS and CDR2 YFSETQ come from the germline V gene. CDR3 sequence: CASNSAETQCF. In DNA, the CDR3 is TGCGCCAGTAATTCAGCAGAGACCCAGTGCTTC.

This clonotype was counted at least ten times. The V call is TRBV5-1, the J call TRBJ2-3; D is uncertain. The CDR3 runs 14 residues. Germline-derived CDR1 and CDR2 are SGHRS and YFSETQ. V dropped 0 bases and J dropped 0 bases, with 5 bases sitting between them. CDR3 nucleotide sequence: TGCGCCAGCAGCTTGGCTTGGAGCACAGATACGCAGTATTTT. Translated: CASSLAWSTDTQYF.

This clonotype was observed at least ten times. The CDR3 region is CASSTQDWGSLRGYTF. In DNA, the CDR3 is TGTGCCAGCAGCACTCAGGATTGGGGGAGCCTACGTGGCTACACCTTC. The rearrangement uses TRBV5-4 and TRBJ1-2; D might be TRBD1 (5 bases). Germline CDR1 is SGHNT and CDR2 is YYREEE (reference sequence). V gave up 4 bases and J gave up 7 bases, with 23 bases separating them. CDR3 length: 16 amino acids.

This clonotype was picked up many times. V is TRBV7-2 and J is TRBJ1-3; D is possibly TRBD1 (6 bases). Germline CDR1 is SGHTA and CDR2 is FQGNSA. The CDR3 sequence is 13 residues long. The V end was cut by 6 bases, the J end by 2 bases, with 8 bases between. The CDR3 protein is CASSRDTGNTIYF. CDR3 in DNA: TGTGCCAGCAGTCGGGACACTGGAAACACCATATATTTT.

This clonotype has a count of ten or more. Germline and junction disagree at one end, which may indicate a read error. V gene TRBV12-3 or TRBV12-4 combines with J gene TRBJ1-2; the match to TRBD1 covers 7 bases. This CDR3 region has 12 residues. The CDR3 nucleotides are TGTGCCAGCAGCCTCCTGGGACAGAGATCGCACTTC. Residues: CASSLLGQRSHF.

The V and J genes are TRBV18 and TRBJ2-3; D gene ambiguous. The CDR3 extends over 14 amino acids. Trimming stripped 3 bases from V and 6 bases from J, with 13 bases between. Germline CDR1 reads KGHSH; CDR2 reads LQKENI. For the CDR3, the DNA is TGTGCCAGCTCACCGGACGGTCAAGGGGATACGCAGTATTTT. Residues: CASSPDGQGDTQYF.

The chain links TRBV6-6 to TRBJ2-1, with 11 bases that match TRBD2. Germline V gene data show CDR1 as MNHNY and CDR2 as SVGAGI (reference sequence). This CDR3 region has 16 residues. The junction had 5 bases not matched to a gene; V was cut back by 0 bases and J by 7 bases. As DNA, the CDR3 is TGTGCCAGCAGTTACTCTCCGACTAGCGGGGCTAATGAGCAGTTCTTC. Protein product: CASSYSPTSGANEQFF.

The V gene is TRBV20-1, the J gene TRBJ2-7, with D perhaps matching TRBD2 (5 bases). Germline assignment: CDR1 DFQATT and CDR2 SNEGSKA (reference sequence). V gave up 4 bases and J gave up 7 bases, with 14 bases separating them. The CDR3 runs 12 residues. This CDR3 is CSAIGSAGEQYF. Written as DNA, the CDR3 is TGCAGTGCTATAGGGAGTGCCGGAGAGCAGTACTTC.

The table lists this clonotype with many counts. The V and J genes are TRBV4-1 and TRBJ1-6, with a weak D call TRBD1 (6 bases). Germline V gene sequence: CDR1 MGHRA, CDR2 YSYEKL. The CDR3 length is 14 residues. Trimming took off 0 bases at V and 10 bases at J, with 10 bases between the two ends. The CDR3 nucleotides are TGCGCCAGCAGCCAAGATGGGGGGCGATCACCCCTCCACTTT. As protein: CASSQDGGRSPLHF.

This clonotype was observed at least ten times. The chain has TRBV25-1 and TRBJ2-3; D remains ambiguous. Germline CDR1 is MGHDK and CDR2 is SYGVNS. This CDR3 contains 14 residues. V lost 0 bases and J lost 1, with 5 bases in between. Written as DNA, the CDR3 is TGTGCCAGCAGTGAATACGGCCGCACAGATACGCAGTATTTT. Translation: CASSEYGRTDTQYF.

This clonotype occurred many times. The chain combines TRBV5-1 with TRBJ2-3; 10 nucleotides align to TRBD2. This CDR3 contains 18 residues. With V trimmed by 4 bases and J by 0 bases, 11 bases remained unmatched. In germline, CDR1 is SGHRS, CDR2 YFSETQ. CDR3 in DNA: TGCGCCAGCAGCCAGACTAAGCGGGGGGGAATAAGCACAGATACGCAGTATTTT. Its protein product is CASSQTKRGGISTDTQYF.

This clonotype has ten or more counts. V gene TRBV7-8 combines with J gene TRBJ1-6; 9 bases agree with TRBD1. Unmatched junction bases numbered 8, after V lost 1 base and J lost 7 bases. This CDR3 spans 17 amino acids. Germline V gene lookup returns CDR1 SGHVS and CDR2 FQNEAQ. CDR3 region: CASSLVGAGTGNSPLHF. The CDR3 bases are TGTGCCAGCAGCTTAGTTGGGGCCGGGACAGGGAATTCACCCCTCCACTTT.

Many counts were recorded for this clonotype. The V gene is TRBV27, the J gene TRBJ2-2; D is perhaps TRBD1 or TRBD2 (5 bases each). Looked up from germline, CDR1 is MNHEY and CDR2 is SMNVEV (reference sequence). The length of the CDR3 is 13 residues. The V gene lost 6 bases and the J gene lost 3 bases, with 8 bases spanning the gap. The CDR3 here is CASRRGDTGELFF. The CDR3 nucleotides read TGTGCCAGCAGGAGGGGCGACACCGGGGAGCTGTTTTTT.

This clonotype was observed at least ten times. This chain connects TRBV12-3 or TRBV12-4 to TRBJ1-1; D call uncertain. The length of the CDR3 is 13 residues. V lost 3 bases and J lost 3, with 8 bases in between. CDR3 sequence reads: CASSLFGDTEAFF. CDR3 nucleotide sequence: TGTGCCAGCAGTTTGTTTGGGGACACTGAAGCTTTCTTT.

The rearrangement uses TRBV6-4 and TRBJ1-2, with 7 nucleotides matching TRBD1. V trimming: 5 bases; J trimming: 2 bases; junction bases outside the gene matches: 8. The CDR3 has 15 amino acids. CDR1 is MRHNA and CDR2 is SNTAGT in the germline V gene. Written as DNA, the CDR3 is TGTGCCAGCAGTCTGGGTGGAGGGGGCAACTATGGCTACACCTTC. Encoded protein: CASSLGGGGNYGYTF.

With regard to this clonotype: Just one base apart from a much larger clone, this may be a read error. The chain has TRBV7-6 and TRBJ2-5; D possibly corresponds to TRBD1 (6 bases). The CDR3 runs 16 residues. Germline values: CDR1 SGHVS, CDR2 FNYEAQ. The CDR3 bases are TGTGTCAGCAGCCCTCAGGGGTTGCGCCTTCGAGAGACCCAGTACTTC. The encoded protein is CVSSPQGLRLRETQYF.

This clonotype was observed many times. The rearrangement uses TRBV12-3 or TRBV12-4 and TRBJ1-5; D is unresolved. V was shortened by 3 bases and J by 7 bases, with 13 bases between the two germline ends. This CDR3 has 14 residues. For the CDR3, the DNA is TGTGCCAGCAGTTTGGACGGCTTAATGCAGCCCCAGCATTTT. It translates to CASSLDGLMQPQHF.

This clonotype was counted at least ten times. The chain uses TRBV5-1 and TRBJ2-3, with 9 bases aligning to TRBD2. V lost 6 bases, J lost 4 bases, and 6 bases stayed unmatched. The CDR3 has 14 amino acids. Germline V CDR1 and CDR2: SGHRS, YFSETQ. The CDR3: CASTGGGASDTQYF. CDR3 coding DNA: TGCGCCAGCACCGGCGGGGGGGCCTCAGATACGCAGTATTTT.

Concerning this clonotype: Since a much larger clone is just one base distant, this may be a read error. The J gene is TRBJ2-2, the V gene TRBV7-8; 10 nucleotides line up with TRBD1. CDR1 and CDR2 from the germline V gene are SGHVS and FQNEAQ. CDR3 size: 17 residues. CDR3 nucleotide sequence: TGTGCCAGCAGCTTAGTTGGGACAGGGGCGGGCACCGGGAAGCTGTTTTTT. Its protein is CASSLVGTGAGTGKLFF.

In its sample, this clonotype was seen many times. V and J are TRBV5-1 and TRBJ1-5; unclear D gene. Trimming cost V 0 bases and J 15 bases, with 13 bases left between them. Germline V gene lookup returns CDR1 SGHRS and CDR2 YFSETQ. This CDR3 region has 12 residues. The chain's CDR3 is CASSLVSSRGHF. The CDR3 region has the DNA TGCGCCAGCAGCTTGGTTTCCTCCCGGGGGCATTTT.